This is a list of T cell receptor beta chains from one sample in a study of T-cell memory formation after mild COVID-19. TCRdb analysed the 5' RACE reads with MiXCR anew, one entry per CDR3 protein. The sample consists of nearly 110,000 distinct CDR3 sequences, 9.5% to 15% of them appearing once. The sample was PBMCs or a T cell subset sorted from them (not recorded which). The receptors were sampled from an adult woman who had mild COVID-19 (a few samples of this study predate the infection). Cell type and time point are not known. The CDR3 runs from the conserved cysteine through the conserved F or W. D genes are given only for firm matches. Size is stated for part of the rows, as once, few or many counts, or as a class when the clone is expanded.

v_call	j_call	clone_size	d_call	cdr3_length	cdr3_nt	cdr3_aa
TRBV12-3/TRBV12-4	TRBJ2-3	few	TRBD2	17	TGTGCCAGCAGTTTACCCACCGGACTAGCGGTTTCAGATACGCAGTATTTT	CASSLPTGLAVSDTQYF
TRBV7-9	TRBJ1-4	-	-	14	TGTGCCAGCAGCCCCCGGGCGCGGAGTGAAAAACTGTTTTTT	CASSPRARSEKLFF
TRBV20-1	TRBJ2-1	-	TRBD2	14	TGCAGTGCTAGAGGGCGGGAGGGCCGCAATGAGCAGTTCTTC	CSARGREGRNEQFF
TRBV12-3/TRBV12-4	TRBJ2-7	few	-	14	TGTGCCAGCAGTAGACCGACGGGAGCCTACGAGCAGTACTTC	CASSRPTGAYEQYF
TRBV29-1	TRBJ2-1	many	TRBD1	15	TGCAGCGTTGAGCACGTGGGACAGGGGTACAATGAGCAGTTCTTC	CSVEHVGQGYNEQFF
TRBV15	TRBJ2-2	few	-	15	TGTGCCACCAGCAGAGATCACGGGGGGCTTCGGGAGCTGTTTTTT	CATSRDHGGLRELFF
TRBV12-3/TRBV12-4	TRBJ1-2	-	-	14	TGTGCCAGCACCTTGGGGGGGGAGAACTATGGCTACACCTTC	CASTLGGENYGYTF
TRBV24-1	TRBJ2-6	-	TRBD2	19	TGTGCCACCAGTGACACCCGGCTAGCGGGAGAAGGTGGGGCCAACGTCCTGACTTTC	CATSDTRLAGEGGANVLTF
TRBV6-1	TRBJ2-3	few	-	16	TGTGCCAGCAGTGAACCTAGTCCCACACTCACAGATACGCAGTATTTT	CASSEPSPTLTDTQYF
TRBV7-9	TRBJ1-1	-	TRBD1	15	TGTGCCAGCAGCCACCCGACCCGCGGGACAGAGGAAGCTTTCTTT	CASSHPTRGTEEAFF
TRBV11-3	TRBJ2-3	few	TRBD2	19	TGTGCCAGCAGCATATGGGAGGCACCTAGCGGGAGTACAGCAGATACGCAGTATTTT	CASSIWEAPSGSTADTQYF
TRBV5-6	TRBJ2-1	-	-	16	TGTGCCAGCAGCTCCTCCGACACGGGCCACGGCAATGAGCAGTTCTTC	CASSSSDTGHGNEQFF
TRBV5-1	TRBJ2-1	-	-	14	TGCGCCAGCAGCTTGGTTGGTGAATCGGATGAGCAGTTCTTC	CASSLVGESDEQFF
TRBV6-4	TRBJ2-1	-	TRBD2	15	TGTGCCAGCAGTGACTCGACTAGCGGGAGCAATGAGCAGTTCTTC	CASSDSTSGSNEQFF
TRBV14	TRBJ2-3	-	-	15	TGTGCCAGCAGCCAAGAACGGGGCTCTGACTACGGGGAGTATTTT	CASSQERGSDYGEYF
TRBV11-2	TRBJ1-6	few	-	16	TGTGCCAGCAGCCCCCTTTCAGTGGGAGGCAATTCACCCCTCCACTTT	CASSPLSVGGNSPLHF
TRBV15	TRBJ2-5	few	-	15	TGTGCCACCAGCAGAGATATGGCTACCCAAGAGACCCAGTACTTC	CATSRDMATQETQYF
TRBV2	TRBJ2-1	-	-	12	TGTGCCAGCAGTGTTGGGAGGAATGAGCAGTTCTTC	CASSVGRNEQFF
TRBV7-3	TRBJ2-5	many	TRBD2	14	TGTGCCAGCAGCCCGGGACTAGCTCCGGAGACCCAGTACTTC	CASSPGLAPETQYF
TRBV6-5	TRBJ2-2	many	-	14	TGTGCCAGCAGTACGGGACAGAACACCGGGGAGCTGTTTTTT	CASSTGQNTGELFF
TRBV7-9	TRBJ2-3	-	-	15	TGTGCCAGCAGTTCGGAGGGGTCAAGCACAGATACGCAGTATTTT	CASSSEGSSTDTQYF
TRBV5-1	TRBJ2-1	many	-	13	TGCGCCAGCATTGGGACGGGGTATAATGAGCAGTTCTTC	CASIGTGYNEQFF